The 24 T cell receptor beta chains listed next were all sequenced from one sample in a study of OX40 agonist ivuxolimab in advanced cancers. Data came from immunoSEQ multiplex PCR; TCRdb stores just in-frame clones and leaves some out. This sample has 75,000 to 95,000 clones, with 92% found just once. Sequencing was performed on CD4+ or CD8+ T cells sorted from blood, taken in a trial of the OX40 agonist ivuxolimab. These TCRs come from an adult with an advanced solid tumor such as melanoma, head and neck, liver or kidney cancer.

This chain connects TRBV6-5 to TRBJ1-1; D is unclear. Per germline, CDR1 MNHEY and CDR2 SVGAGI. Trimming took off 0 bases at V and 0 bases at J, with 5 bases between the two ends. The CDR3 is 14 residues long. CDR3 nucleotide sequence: TGTGCCAGCAGTTACTCTCCGGTGAACACTGAAGCTTTCTTT. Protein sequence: CASSYSPVNTEAFF.

The DNA for the CDR3 is TGCGCCAGCAGTGAGTCAACGAATGAGCAGTTCTTC. Its protein product is CASSESTNEQFF. The gene calls are TRBV10-1 and TRBJ2-1; D ambiguous. The germline gives CDR1 WNHNN, CDR2 SYGVQD (reference sequence). The CDR3 runs 12 residues. Trimming took off 0 bases at V and 7 bases at J, with 4 bases between the two ends.

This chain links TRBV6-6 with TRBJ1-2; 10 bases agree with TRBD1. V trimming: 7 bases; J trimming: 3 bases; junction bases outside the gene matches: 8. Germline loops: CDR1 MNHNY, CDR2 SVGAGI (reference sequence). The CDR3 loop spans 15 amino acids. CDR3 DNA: TGTGCCAGCATTGGGACAGGGGACTCTGACTATGGCTACACCTTC. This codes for CASIGTGDSDYGYTF.

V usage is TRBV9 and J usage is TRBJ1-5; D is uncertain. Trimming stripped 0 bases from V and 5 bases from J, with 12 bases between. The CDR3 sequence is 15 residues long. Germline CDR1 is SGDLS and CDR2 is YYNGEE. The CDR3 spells CASSVGRGSHQPQHF. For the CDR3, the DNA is TGTGCCAGCAGCGTAGGAAGAGGGTCCCATCAGCCCCAGCATTTT.

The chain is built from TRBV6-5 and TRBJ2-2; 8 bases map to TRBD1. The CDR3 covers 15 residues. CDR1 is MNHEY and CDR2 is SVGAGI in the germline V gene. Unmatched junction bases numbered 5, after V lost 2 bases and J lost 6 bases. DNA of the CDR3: TGTGCCAGCAGTTACCAGACAGGGGTTGCCGGGGAGCTGTTTTTT. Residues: CASSYQTGVAGELFF.

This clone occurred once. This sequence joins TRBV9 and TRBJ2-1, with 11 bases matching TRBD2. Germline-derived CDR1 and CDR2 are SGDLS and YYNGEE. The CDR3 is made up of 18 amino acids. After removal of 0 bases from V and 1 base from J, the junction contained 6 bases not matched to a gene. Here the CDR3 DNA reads TGTGCCAGCAGCGTAGCCCGTACTAGCGGGAGTTCCTACAATGAGCAGTTCTTC. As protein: CASSVARTSGSSYNEQFF.

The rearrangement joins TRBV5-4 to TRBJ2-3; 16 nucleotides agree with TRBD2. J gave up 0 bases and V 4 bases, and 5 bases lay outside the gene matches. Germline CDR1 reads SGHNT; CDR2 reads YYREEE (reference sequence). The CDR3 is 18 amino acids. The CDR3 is CASSTGLAGGQSTDTQYF. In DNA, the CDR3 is TGTGCCAGCAGCACGGGACTAGCGGGGGGGCAGAGCACAGATACGCAGTATTTT.

Here the CDR3 reads CASTQVDSNQPQHF. As DNA, the CDR3 is TGTGCCAGTACCCAGGTTGATAGCAATCAGCCCCAGCATTTT. J is TRBJ1-5 and V is TRBV19; D ambiguous. There are 14 residues in the CDR3. Between the trimmed V and J ends, which lost 7 bases and 0 bases, there was a span of 10 bases. From germline, CDR1 is LNHDA and CDR2 SQIVND (reference sequence).

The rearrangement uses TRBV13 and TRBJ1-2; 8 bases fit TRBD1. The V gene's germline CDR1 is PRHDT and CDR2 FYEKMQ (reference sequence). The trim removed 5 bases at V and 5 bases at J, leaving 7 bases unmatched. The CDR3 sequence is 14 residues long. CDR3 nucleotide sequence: TGTGCCAGCAGCAAGCAGGGGGCGATTTATGGCTACACCTTC. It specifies CASSKQGAIYGYTF.

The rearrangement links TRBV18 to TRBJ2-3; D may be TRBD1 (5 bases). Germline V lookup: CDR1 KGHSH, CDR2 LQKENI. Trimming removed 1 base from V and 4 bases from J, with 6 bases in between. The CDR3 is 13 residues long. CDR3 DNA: TGTGCCAGCTCACCACTAGGGGCAGATACGCAGTATTTT. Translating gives CASSPLGADTQYF. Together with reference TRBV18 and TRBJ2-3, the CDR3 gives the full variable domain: NAGVMQNPRHLVRRRGQEARLRCSPMKGHSHVYWYRQLPEEGLKFMVYLQKENIIDESGMPKERFSAEFPKEGPSILRIQQVVRGDSAAYFCASSPLGADTQYFGPGTRLTVL.

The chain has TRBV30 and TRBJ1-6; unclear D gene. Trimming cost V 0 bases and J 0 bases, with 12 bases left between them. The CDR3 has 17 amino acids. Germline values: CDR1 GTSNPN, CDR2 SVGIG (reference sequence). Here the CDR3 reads CAWSVPYRSSYNSPLHF. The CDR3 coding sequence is TGTGCCTGGAGTGTACCTTACCGAAGCTCCTATAATTCACCCCTCCACTTT.

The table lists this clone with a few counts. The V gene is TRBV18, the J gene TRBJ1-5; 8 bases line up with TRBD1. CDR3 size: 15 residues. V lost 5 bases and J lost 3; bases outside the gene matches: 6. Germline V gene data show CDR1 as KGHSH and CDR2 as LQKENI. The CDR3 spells CASSSQGGSNQPQHF. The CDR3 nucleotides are TGTGCCAGCTCATCACAGGGGGGGTCCAATCAGCCCCAGCATTTT.

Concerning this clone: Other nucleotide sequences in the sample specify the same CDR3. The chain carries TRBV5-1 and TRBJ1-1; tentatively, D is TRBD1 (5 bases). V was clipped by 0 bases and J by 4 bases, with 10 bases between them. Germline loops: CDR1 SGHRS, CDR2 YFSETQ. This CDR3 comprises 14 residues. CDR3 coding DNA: TGCGCCAGCAGCTTGGGTCAGGGCGGCACTGAAGCTTTCTTT. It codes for CASSLGQGGTEAFF.

The chain's CDR3 is CAWSKGDNSPLHF. CDR3 coding DNA: TGTGCCTGGAGTAAAGGGGACAATTCACCCCTCCACTTT. The chain uses TRBV30 and TRBJ1-6, with a tentative D call TRBD1 (5 bases). The germline V gene has CDR1 GTSNPN and CDR2 SVGIG (reference sequence). The CDR3 is 13 residues long. Deletions cut 2 bases from V and 7 bases from J, with 9 bases between. Complete variable domain (other parts from reference TRBV30 and TRBJ1-6): SQTIHQWPATLVQPVGSPLSLECTVEGTSNPNLYWYRQAAGRGLQLLFYSVGIGQISSEVPQNLSASRPQDRQFILSSKKLLLSDSGFYLCAWSKGDNSPLHFGNGTRLTVT.

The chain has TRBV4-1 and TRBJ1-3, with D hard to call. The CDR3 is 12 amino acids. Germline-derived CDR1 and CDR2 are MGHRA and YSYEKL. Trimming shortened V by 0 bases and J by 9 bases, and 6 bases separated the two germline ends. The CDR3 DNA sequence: TGCGCCAGCAGCCAAGAAGTAGGCACCATATATTTT. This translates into CASSQEVGTIYF.

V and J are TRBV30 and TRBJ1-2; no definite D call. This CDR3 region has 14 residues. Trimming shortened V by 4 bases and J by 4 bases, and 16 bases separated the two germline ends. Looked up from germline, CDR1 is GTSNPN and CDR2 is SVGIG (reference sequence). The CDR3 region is CAWTELTVPYGYTF. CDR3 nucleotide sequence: TGTGCCTGGACCGAGTTAACAGTTCCCTATGGCTACACCTTC.

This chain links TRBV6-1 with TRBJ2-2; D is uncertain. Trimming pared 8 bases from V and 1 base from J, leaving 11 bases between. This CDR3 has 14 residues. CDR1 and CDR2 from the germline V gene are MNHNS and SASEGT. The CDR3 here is CASGPPWNTGELFF. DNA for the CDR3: TGTGCCAGCGGACCACCGTGGAACACCGGGGAGCTGTTTTTT.

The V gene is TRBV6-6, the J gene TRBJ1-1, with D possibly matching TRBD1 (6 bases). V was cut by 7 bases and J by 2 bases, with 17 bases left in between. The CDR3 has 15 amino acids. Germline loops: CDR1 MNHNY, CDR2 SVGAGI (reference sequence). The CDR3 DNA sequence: TGTGCCAGCACCTTACAAGCCAGGGGAAACACTGAAGCTTTCTTT. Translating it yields CASTLQARGNTEAFF.

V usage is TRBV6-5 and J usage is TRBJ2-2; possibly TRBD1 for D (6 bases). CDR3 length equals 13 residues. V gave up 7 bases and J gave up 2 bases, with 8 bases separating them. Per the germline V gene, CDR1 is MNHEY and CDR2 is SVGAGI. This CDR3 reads CASKGHNTGELFF. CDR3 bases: TGTGCCAGCAAGGGACACAACACCGGGGAGCTGTTTTTT.

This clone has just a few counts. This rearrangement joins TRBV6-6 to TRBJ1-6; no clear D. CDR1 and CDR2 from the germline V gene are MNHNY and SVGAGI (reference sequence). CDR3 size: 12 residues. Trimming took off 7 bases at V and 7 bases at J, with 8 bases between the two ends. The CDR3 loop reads CASTGQNSPLHF. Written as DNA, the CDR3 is TGTGCCAGCACGGGCCAAAATTCACCCCTCCACTTT.

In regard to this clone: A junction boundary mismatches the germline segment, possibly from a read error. In DNA, the CDR3 is TGTGCTAGCAGCTTAGGGCGGGGGAGGAATGAGCAGTTCTTC. It specifies CASSLGRGRNEQFF. The chain links TRBV7-7 to TRBJ2-1; TRBD2 agrees at 7 bases. Germline assignment: CDR1 SSHAT and CDR2 FNYEAQ (reference sequence). CDR3 size: 14 residues.

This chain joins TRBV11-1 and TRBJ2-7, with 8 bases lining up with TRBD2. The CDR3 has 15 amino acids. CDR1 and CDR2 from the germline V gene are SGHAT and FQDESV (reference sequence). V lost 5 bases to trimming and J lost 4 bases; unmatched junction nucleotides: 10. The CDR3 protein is CASSRREAGGYEQYF. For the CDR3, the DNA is TGTGCCAGCAGCCGCCGGGAGGCGGGGGGATACGAGCAGTACTTC.

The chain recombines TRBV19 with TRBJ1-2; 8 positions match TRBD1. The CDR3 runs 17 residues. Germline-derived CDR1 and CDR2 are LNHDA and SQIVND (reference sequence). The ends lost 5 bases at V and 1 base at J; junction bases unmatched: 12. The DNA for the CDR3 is TGTGCCAGTAGTCTGGACAGGGTGTGGGGACTTAACTATGGCTACACCTTC. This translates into CASSLDRVWGLNYGYTF.

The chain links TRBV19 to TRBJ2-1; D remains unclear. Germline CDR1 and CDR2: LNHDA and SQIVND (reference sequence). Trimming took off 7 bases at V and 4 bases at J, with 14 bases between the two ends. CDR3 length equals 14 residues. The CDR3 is CASNQAFGYNEQFF. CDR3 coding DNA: TGTGCCAGTAATCAAGCGTTTGGGTACAATGAGCAGTTCTTC.